The 12 T cell receptor beta chains listed next were all sequenced from one sample in a study of shared clonotypes between healthy human individuals (dated by TCRdb to the early 2020s). Library preparation was by the immunoSEQ multiplex PCR assay. TCRdb's version of the immuneACCESS table is confined to in-frame rearrangements and falls short of the full clone set. An unresolved V gene accounts for under half of the shortfall where checked; the remainder is of unknown origin. The sample table shows 1 million to 1.2 million clones, and roughly 80% are seen once. Of the sample, 0.85% to 1% is held by the ten largest clones. Sequenced: memory CD4+ T cells from PBMCs. This specimen's cell subset or site label, interpreted: CD45RA-negative fraction. These receptors were obtained from a young man in good health. Some clones in this sample may be carry-over from other donors' samples.

The rearrangement links TRBV6-5 to TRBJ1-5; perhaps TRBD1 as D (5 bases). The V end was cut by 8 bases, the J end by 3 bases, with 17 bases between. The CDR3 is 15 residues long. Germline lookup yields CDR1 MNHEY and CDR2 SVGAGI. The CDR3 sequence: CASSPAGGYNQPQHF. CDR3 bases: TGTGCCAGCTCCCCCGCGGGGGGGTACAATCAGCCCCAGCATTTT.

The chain has TRBV19 and TRBJ2-3; 12 positions match TRBD2. Germline lookup yields CDR1 LNHDA and CDR2 SQIVND (reference sequence). V was pared by 5 bases and J by 4 bases, with 10 bases of the junction left unmatched. The CDR3 totals 17 residues. The CDR3 here is CASSLLGLAGRPDTQYF. DNA for the CDR3: TGTGCCAGTAGTCTATTAGGACTAGCGGGACGACCAGATACGCAGTATTTT.

V gene TRBV6-5 combines with J gene TRBJ1-1; TRBD1 is a possible D gene (5 bases). Per germline, CDR1 MNHEY and CDR2 SVGAGI. CDR3 length equals 15 residues. V was trimmed by 6 bases and J by 1 base, leaving 15 bases between them. The CDR3 sequence is CASSDRQTPNTEAFF. CDR3 DNA sequence: TGTGCCAGCAGCGATAGACAGACTCCGAACACTGAAGCTTTCTTT.

This clone appeared once. This chain uses TRBV5-4 with TRBJ2-7; 8 bases match TRBD1. V lost 3 bases, J lost 2 bases, and 10 bases stayed unmatched. This CDR3 comprises 16 residues. Germline CDR1 reads SGHNT; CDR2 reads YYREEE (reference sequence). In nucleotides, the CDR3 is TGTGCCAGCAGCTCCGCCACGACAGGGGTTACCTACGAGCAGTACTTC. Translated, it gives CASSSATTGVTYEQYF.

This clone was found many times. The chain joins TRBV7-2 to TRBJ2-7; unclear D gene. V was cut by 0 bases and J by 0 bases, with 6 bases left in between. This CDR3 comprises 14 residues. CDR1 and CDR2 (germline): SGHTA, FQGNSA. CDR3 loop: CASSLASASYEQYF. CDR3 DNA sequence: TGTGCCAGCAGCTTAGCGTCCGCCTCCTACGAGCAGTACTTC.

About this clone itself: At one end, the junction sequence differs from germline, possibly due to a read error. The rearrangement uses TRBV2 and TRBJ2-7; the match to TRBD2 covers 12 bases. CDR1 and CDR2 (germline): SNHLY, FYNNEI. CDR3 length equals 14 residues. In DNA form, the CDR3 reads TGTGCCAGCAAGGTCTCGACTAGCGGGAGAACCGACAACTTC. Amino acids: CASKVSTSGRTDNF. The full variable domain, rest sourced from reference TRBV2 and TRBJ2-7, is EPEVTQTPSHQVTQMGQEVILRCVPISNHLYFYWYRQILGQKVEFLVSFYNNEISEKSEIFDDQFSVERPDGSNFTLKIRSTKLEDSAMYFCASKVSTSGRTDNFGPGTRLTVT.

The chain recombines TRBV5-1 with TRBJ2-7, with TRBD2 matching 13 bases. V was pared by 5 bases and J by 1 base, with 9 bases of the junction left unmatched. From germline, CDR1 is SGHRS and CDR2 YFSETQ. The CDR3 spans 17 residues. CDR3 residues: CASRTGTSGTRSYEQYF. In nucleotides, the CDR3 is TGCGCCAGCAGGACCGGGACTAGCGGGACTCGATCCTACGAGCAGTACTTC.

The chain combines TRBV7-8 with TRBJ2-5; D possibly matches TRBD1 or TRBD2 (5 bases each). The CDR3 is made up of 14 amino acids. V gave up 0 bases and J gave up 5 bases, with 10 bases separating them. Looked up from germline, CDR1 is SGHVS and CDR2 is FQNEAQ. CDR3 region: CASSLARWGETQYF. The CDR3 DNA follows: TGTGCCAGCAGCTTAGCGAGGTGGGGGGAGACCCAGTACTTC.

Concerning this clone itself: The junction departs from the called germline gene at one end, perhaps through a read error. This chain uses TRBV7-9 with TRBJ2-7, with TRBD1 identical over 8 bases. The CDR3 spans 15 residues. Germline V gene data show CDR1 as SEHNR and CDR2 as FQNEAQ (reference sequence). CDR3 in DNA: TGTGCCAGCAGCATTGGACAGGGCTCACCTTACGGGCAGTACTTC. It is translated as CASSIGQGSPYGQYF.

V gene TRBV4-1 combines with J gene TRBJ2-1; 11 nucleotides match TRBD2. The CDR3 is 15 residues long. Trimming took 4 bases from V and 5 from J; bases not matched to a gene: 4. In germline, CDR1 is MGHRA, CDR2 YSYEKL. The CDR3 nucleotides are TGCGCCAGCAGCCCTGGACTAGCGGGCCACAATGAGCAGTTCTTC. Translated, it gives CASSPGLAGHNEQFF.

This clone was observed many times. The chain carries TRBV10-3 and TRBJ2-7; tentative D call: TRBD2 (6 bases). The CDR3 covers 15 residues. Germline values: CDR1 ENHRY, CDR2 SYGVKD. The germline V and J ends were trimmed by 0 bases and 5 bases, with 14 bases remaining between them. CDR3 nucleotide sequence: TGTGCCATCAGTGAGTCGCCGGGACTCCTCCACGAGCAGTACTTC. This codes for CAISESPGLLHEQYF.

CDR3 protein: CSVTGTKNTGELFF. CDR3 sequence (DNA): TGCAGCGTTACCGGGACCAAGAACACCGGGGAGCTGTTTTTT. The chain recombines TRBV29-1 with TRBJ2-2; tentatively, D is TRBD1 or TRBD2 (5 bases each). This CDR3 spans 14 amino acids. Trimming shortened V by 5 bases and J by 1 base, and 11 bases separated the two germline ends. The V gene's germline CDR1 is SQVTM and CDR2 ANQGSEA.